The 21 T cell receptor beta chains listed next were all sequenced from one sample in a study of beta chain features in type 1 diabetes. No antigen is known for these receptors. Expressed TCRB transcripts were sequenced after all isolated RNA was converted to cDNA. Only in-frame clones appear in the TCRdb table, and some are missing; sequencing was by immunoSEQ multiplex PCR. This repertoire shows approximately 600,000 clones, roughly an eighth found once; its top ten account for over 0.1%. The study, taken as a whole, reports: All four CD4+ subsets from Type 1 diabetes patients carried moderately but significantly shorter TCRB CDR3s.

What was sequenced was naive CD4+ T cells from blood. The receptors were sampled from a man in his thirties or forties with type 1 diabetes.

The chain links TRBV12-5 to TRBJ2-1; the match to TRBD1 covers 8 bases. CDR1 LGHNT and CDR2 FRNRAP come from the germline V gene. This CDR3 spans 15 amino acids. Unmatched junction bases numbered 5, after V lost 6 bases and J lost 1 base. The CDR3 region has the DNA TGTGCTAGTGGCCTGAGACAGGGGTCCTACAATGAGCAGTTCTTC. Amino acid sequence: CASGLRQGSYNEQFF.

This clone was found a few times. The chain's CDR3 is CASSIAPYRGAKNIQYF. For the CDR3, the DNA is TGTGCCAGTAGTATAGCCCCTTACAGGGGAGCCAAAAACATTCAGTACTTC. The chain carries TRBV19 and TRBJ2-4; 7 nucleotides line up with TRBD1. The V gene's germline CDR1 is LNHDA and CDR2 SQIVND (reference sequence). The ends lost 1 base at V and 0 bases at J; junction bases unmatched: 6. CDR3 size: 17 residues. The full variable domain, rest sourced from reference TRBV19 and TRBJ2-4, is DGGITQSPKYLFRKEGQNVTLSCEQNLNHDAMYWYRQDPGQGLRLIYYSQIVNDFQKGDIAEGYSVSREKKESFPLTVTSAQKNPTAFYLCASSIAPYRGAKNIQYFGAGTRLSVL.

The rearrangement joins TRBV7-2 to TRBJ2-5; D ambiguous. The CDR3 runs to 13 residues. Trimming left V 4 bases short and J 0 bases short, with 6 bases between. The germline V gene encodes CDR1 SGHTA and CDR2 FQGNSA. The DNA for the CDR3 is TGTGCCAGCAGCTCGTGGTACCAAGAGACCCAGTACTTC. Translated, it gives CASSSWYQETQYF.

In this sample, this clone turned up a few times. V gene TRBV7-2 combines with J gene TRBJ2-1; D uncertain. The CDR3 has 15 amino acids. Trimming pared 2 bases from V and 0 bases from J, leaving 8 bases between. The germline V gene has CDR1 SGHTA and CDR2 FQGNSA. The CDR3 region is CASSLKTASYNEQFF. The CDR3, as DNA: TGTGCCAGCAGCTTAAAGACTGCCTCCTACAATGAGCAGTTCTTC.

The V gene is TRBV6-6, the J gene TRBJ2-1; D is perhaps TRBD1 (6 bases). The germline V gene has CDR1 MNHNY and CDR2 SVGAGI (reference sequence). This CDR3 is built from 13 residues. V was trimmed by 5 bases and J by 4 bases, leaving 9 bases between them. CDR3 in amino acids: CASSGQLYNEQFF. CDR3 nucleotides: TGTGCCAGCAGTGGACAGCTTTACAATGAGCAGTTCTTC.

This chain connects TRBV6-5 to TRBJ2-5; perhaps TRBD2 as D (6 bases). The germline CDR1 and CDR2 sequences are MNHEY and SVGAGI. This CDR3 spans 14 amino acids. V was cut by 5 bases and J by 5 bases, with 15 bases left in between. The DNA of the CDR3 is TGTGCCAGCAGTCCCGGGACCCGGGGGGAGACCCAGTACTTC. Residues: CASSPGTRGETQYF.

This sequence joins TRBV7-8 and TRBJ1-6, with 9 bases matching TRBD1. The CDR3 totals 16 residues. The ends lost 6 bases at V and 3 bases at J; junction bases unmatched: 6. CDR1 and CDR2 from the germline V gene are SGHVS and FQNEAQ. DNA of the CDR3: TGTGCCAGCAGTCGGGACAGGGTCGGCTATAATTCACCCCTCCACTTT. It specifies CASSRDRVGYNSPLHF.

This chain uses TRBV6-1 with TRBJ1-6; a possible D gene is TRBD1 (6 bases). This CDR3 contains 17 residues. The V gene's germline CDR1 is MNHNS and CDR2 SASEGT. V shed 2 bases and J shed 6 bases, with 17 bases lying between them. DNA for the CDR3: TGTGCCAGCAGTGAATTATTGGGGGGCGCAGGTAATTCACCCCTCCACTTT. Translation: CASSELLGGAGNSPLHF.

There are a few counts of this clone. V gene TRBV4-1 combines with J gene TRBJ2-1, with TRBD2 as a possible D gene (6 bases). This CDR3 contains 15 residues. Trimming took off 3 bases at V and 6 bases at J, with 15 bases between the two ends. Germline lookup yields CDR1 MGHRA and CDR2 YSYEKL. The CDR3 DNA reads as TGCGCCAGCAGCCACCCTCTTGCGGGGAGCAATGAGCAGTTCTTC. Protein: CASSHPLAGSNEQFF.

This clone turned up a few times. The DNA for the CDR3 is TGTGCCAGCAGCGTAGTAATCACGGGCGGAGACTACGAGCAGTACTTC. It is translated as CASSVVITGGDYEQYF. The V call is TRBV9, the J call TRBJ2-7; D uncertain. The CDR3 is 16 amino acids. V lost 0 bases and J 3 bases, leaving 16 bases between the germline ends. The germline V gene encodes CDR1 SGDLS and CDR2 YYNGEE. The full variable domain, rest sourced from reference TRBV9 and TRBJ2-7, is DSGVTQTPKHLITATGQRVTLRCSPRSGDLSVYWYQQSLDQGLQFLIQYYNGEERAKGNILERFSAQQFPDLHSELNLSSLELGDSALYFCASSVVITGGDYEQYFGPGTRLTVT.

This sequence joins TRBV6-6 and TRBJ2-5; unclear D gene. Germline V gene data show CDR1 as MNHNY and CDR2 as SVGAGI (reference sequence). The ends were cut back, 5 bases at V and 5 bases at J, with 12 bases in the middle. The CDR3 loop spans 13 amino acids. The chain's CDR3 is CASSPKLRETQYF. Here the CDR3 DNA reads TGTGCCAGCAGTCCCAAGTTAAGGGAGACCCAGTACTTC.

The CDR3 region is CAISEQNNEKLFF. Here the CDR3 DNA reads TGTGCCATCAGTGAACAGAACAATGAAAAACTGTTTTTT. J is TRBJ1-4 and V is TRBV10-3; D gene unclear. Germline CDR1 ENHRY, CDR2 SYGVKD. V was shortened by 3 bases and J by 5 bases, with 7 bases between the two germline ends. The CDR3 is 13 residues long.

This chain's CDR3 is CASSLVTANEQFF. The CDR3 DNA reads TGTGCCAGCAGCTTGGTAACTGCCAATGAGCAGTTCTTC. The rearrangement links TRBV5-6 to TRBJ2-1; no definite D call. V lost 0 bases and J lost 6, with 7 bases in between. The CDR3 has 13 amino acids. Germline values: CDR1 SGHDT, CDR2 YYEEEE.

The table lists this clone with a few counts. This CDR3 reads CASRTQGRNSPLHF. In DNA, the CDR3 is TGTGCCAGCAGGACACAGGGGAGGAATTCACCCCTCCACTTT. This chain uses TRBV6-5 with TRBJ1-6; 7 bases are a match to TRBD1. The CDR3 is 14 amino acids. From germline, CDR1 is MNHEY and CDR2 SVGAGI. The V and J ends lost 6 bases and 7 bases, in that order; junction bases with no gene match: 6.

This chain connects TRBV6-1 to TRBJ2-7, with TRBD1 matching 11 bases. J gave up 0 bases and V 6 bases, and 1 base lay outside the gene matches. The CDR3 is 14 residues long. The germline CDR1 and CDR2 sequences are MNHNS and SASEGT. Written as DNA, the CDR3 is TGTGCCAGCAGAGGGACAGGGGGCTCCTACGAGCAGTACTTC. It translates to CASRGTGGSYEQYF.

The chain joins TRBV30 to TRBJ2-5; a weak D match, TRBD2 (6 bases). Germline loops: CDR1 GTSNPN, CDR2 SVGIG (reference sequence). CDR3 length: 13 residues. The CDR3 coding sequence is TGTGCTTCCGGGACGGGAGCCCAAGAGACCCAGTACTTC. Translated: CASGTGAQETQYF.

V usage is TRBV7-2 and J usage is TRBJ2-1; D not certain. Germline values: CDR1 SGHTA, CDR2 FQGNSA. The length of the CDR3 is 13 residues. V lost 1 base to trimming and J lost 7 bases, with 8 bases between them. This CDR3 is CASSLVRWNEQFF. Written as DNA, the CDR3 is TGTGCCAGCAGCTTAGTCCGTTGGAATGAGCAGTTCTTC. The variable domain in full, completed from reference TRBV7-2 and TRBJ2-1, reads GAGVSQSPSNKVTEKGKDVELRCDPISGHTALYWYRQSLGQGLEFLIYFQGNSAPDKSGLPSDRFSAERTGGSVSTLTIQRTQQEDSAVYLCASSLVRWNEQFFGPGTRLTVL.

CDR3 nucleotide sequence: TGTGCCAGCAGCCAAGCCAGGGGACTAGCGGGGGGGCCCGTGGCAGATACGCAGTATTTT. Translating gives CASSQARGLAGGPVADTQYF. The V and J genes are TRBV14 and TRBJ2-3; 16 nucleotides line up with TRBD2. V was pared by 1 base and J by 4 bases, with 11 bases of the junction left unmatched. CDR1 and CDR2 from the germline V gene are SGHDN and FVKESK. The CDR3 consists of 20 residues.

The chain is built from TRBV29-1 and TRBJ1-3; no firm D call. Germline CDR1 is SQVTM and CDR2 is ANQGSEA. V was shortened by 2 bases and J by 0 bases, with 11 bases between the two germline ends. The CDR3 runs to 15 residues. CDR3 amino acids: CSVEFSGFSGNTIYF. The CDR3 DNA is TGCAGCGTTGAATTCTCAGGATTCTCTGGAAACACCATATATTTT.

The sample holds a few counts of this clone. The chain employs TRBV7-9 and TRBJ1-2; a possible D gene is TRBD1 (5 bases). V was trimmed by 3 bases and J by 8 bases, leaving 13 bases between them. The CDR3 runs 13 residues. Germline CDR1 is SEHNR and CDR2 is FQNEAQ (reference sequence). This CDR3 is CASSFPGPRGYTF. The CDR3 nucleotides read TGTGCCAGCAGCTTCCCGGGACCGAGGGGCTACACCTTC.

The chain combines TRBV9 with TRBJ2-7; 8 nucleotides line up with TRBD1. The CDR3 covers 14 residues. Germline lookup yields CDR1 SGDLS and CDR2 YYNGEE. Trimming cost V 0 bases and J 2 bases; bases outside gene matches: 1. For the CDR3, the DNA is TGTGCCAGCAGCGTAGAACAGGGGGCCTACGAGCAGTACTTC. As protein: CASSVEQGAYEQYF.